Listed below are T cell receptor beta chains from one sample, sequenced in a study of T cells after yellow fever vaccination. TCRdb reprocessed the 5' RACE reads via MiXCR and lists one record per CDR3 protein. Of roughly 400,000 distinct CDR3 sequences listed, 15% to 20% were seen once; the top ten hold 18%. The specimen was PBMCs, collected before the yellow fever booster vaccination. Receptors originate from a man aged 18 to 29 who received the YFV17D yellow fever vaccine. Each CDR3 is given with its conserved first and last residue. D genes are given only for firm matches. Clone size appears in some rows only: once, few, many, or a class for an expanded clone.

V gene,D gene,J gene,clone size,CDR3 DNA,CDR3 protein
TRBV15,TRBD1,TRBJ2-1,NA,TGTGCCACCCGAAAGGGACAGGGCAATGAGCAGTTCTTC,CATRKGQGNEQFF
TRBV12-3/TRBV12-4,NA,TRBJ2-2,few,TGTGCCAGCAGTGCTCCGGAAAACACCGGGGAGCTGTTTTTT,CASSAPENTGELFF
TRBV15,NA,TRBJ1-2,few,TGTGCCACCAGCAGAGATCGAACAGGGACCGGCTACACCTTC,CATSRDRTGTGYTF
TRBV6-1,NA,TRBJ1-1,few,TGTGCCAGCAGTGAGGAAAGGGGGACGCATGAAGCTTTCTTT,CASSEERGTHEAFF
TRBV12-3/TRBV12-4,TRBD2,TRBJ2-5,few,TGTGCCAGCAGCCCAACCGGGACTAGCGCGGAGACCCAGTACTTC,CASSPTGTSAETQYF
TRBV7-3,TRBD1,TRBJ1-1,NA,TGTGCCAGCAGCTTAGCCAGGACAGGGATGAACACTGAAGCTTTCTTT,CASSLARTGMNTEAFF
TRBV27,NA,TRBJ1-1,few,TGTGCCAGCAGACAGGGATTGACCACTGAAGCTTTCTTT,CASRQGLTTEAFF
TRBV19,NA,TRBJ2-4,NA,TGTGCCAGTAGTGCCCCGGGGACACTTACCAAAAACATTCAGTACTTC,CASSAPGTLTKNIQYF
TRBV20-1,TRBD1,TRBJ1-1,few,TGCAGTGCCGTCAGGGGGGGGCGGACTGAAGCTTTCTTT,CSAVRGGRTEAFF
TRBV15,TRBD1,TRBJ2-7,few,TGTGCCACCAGCAGAGGGACAGGGAGCTCCTACGAGCAGTACTTC,CATSRGTGSSYEQYF
TRBV5-4,TRBD2,TRBJ2-2,few,TGTGCCAGCAGCTTGCCCCTAAATGGGGGGGGAAGGGAGCTGTTTTTT,CASSLPLNGGGRELFF
TRBV12-3/TRBV12-4,NA,TRBJ1-4,few,TGTGCCAGCAGAGGGGCAAATGAAAAACTGTTTTTT,CASRGANEKLFF
TRBV4-3,NA,TRBJ2-2,few,TGCGCCAGCAGCTACCTCGGGACGACCACCGGGGAGCTGTTTTTT,CASSYLGTTTGELFF
TRBV4-1,TRBD1,TRBJ2-2,few,TGCGCCAGCAGACCTAGAGGGACAGAGAACACCGGGGAGCTGTTTTTT,CASRPRGTENTGELFF
TRBV9,TRBD1,TRBJ1-2,NA,TGTGCCAGCAGCCGGGACAGGGGGAGCTACACCTTC,CASSRDRGSYTF
TRBV11-3,NA,TRBJ2-3,NA,TGTGCCAGCAGCTTAGGCTTGGCTCCAGATACGCAGTATTTT,CASSLGLAPDTQYF